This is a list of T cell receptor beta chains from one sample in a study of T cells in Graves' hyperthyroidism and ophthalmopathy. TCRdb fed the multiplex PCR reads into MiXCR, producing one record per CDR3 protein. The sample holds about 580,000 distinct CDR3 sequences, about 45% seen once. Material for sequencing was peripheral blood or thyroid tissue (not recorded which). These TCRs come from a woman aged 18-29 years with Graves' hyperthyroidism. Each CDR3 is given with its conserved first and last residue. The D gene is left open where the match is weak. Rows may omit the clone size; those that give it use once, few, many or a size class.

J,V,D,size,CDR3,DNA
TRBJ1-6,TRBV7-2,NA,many,CASGGQAYNSPLHF,TGTGCCAGCGGGGGGCAGGCTTATAATTCACCCCTCCACTTT
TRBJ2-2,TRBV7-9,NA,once,CASSPIRRAGGELFF,TGTGCCAGCAGCCCTATTCGGAGGGCTGGCGGGGAGCTGTTTTTT
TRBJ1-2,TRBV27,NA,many,CASSPGFSNYGYTF,TGTGCCAGCAGTCCCGGGTTCAGTAACTATGGCTACACCTTC
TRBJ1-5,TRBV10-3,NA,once,CAISEARSNQPQHF,TGTGCCATCAGTGAGGCGCGGAGCAATCAGCCCCAGCATTTT
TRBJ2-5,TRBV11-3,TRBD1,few,CASSSRDRGPETQYF,TGTGCCAGCAGCTCTCGGGACAGGGGGCCGGAGACCCAGTACTTC
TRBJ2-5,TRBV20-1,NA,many,CSARLGISRETQYF,TGCAGTGCTAGATTGGGGATTTCTAGAGAGACCCAGTACTTC
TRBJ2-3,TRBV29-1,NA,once,CSGIMRTYNEQYF,TGCAGCGGAATTATGAGGACCTACAATGAGCAGTATTTT
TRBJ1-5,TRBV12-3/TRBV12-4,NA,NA,CASSTSGGEGQPQHF,TGTGCCAGCAGCACCTCCGGGGGGGAGGGTCAGCCCCAGCATTTT
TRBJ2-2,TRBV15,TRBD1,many,CATSSPDRGFTGELFF,TGTGCCACCAGCTCTCCGGACAGGGGTTTCACCGGGGAGCTGTTTTTT
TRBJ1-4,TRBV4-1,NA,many,CASSYRDSQREKLFF,TGCGCCAGCAGCTACCGGGACTCTCAGCGTGAAAAACTGTTTTTT